The 5 T cell receptor beta chains given below trace back to one sample, sequenced in a study of blood T cell repertoires in COVID-19. Sequenced by immunoSEQ multiplex PCR; TCRdb stores in-frame clones only, minus some. The table has 73,000 or so clones, 65% to 85% seen once. Sequences were obtained from peripheral blood. The receptors were sampled from a man aged 45-65 years with active COVID-19.

The rearrangement uses TRBV30 and TRBJ1-2; TRBD1 aligns across 9 bases. With 0 bases clipped from V and 7 bases from J, the junction kept 3 bases outside the gene matches. This CDR3 has 13 residues. Germline lookup yields CDR1 GTSNPN and CDR2 SVGIG (reference sequence). DNA for the CDR3: TGTGCCTGGAGTGTACAGGGGGCAGGTGGCTACACCTTC. This sequence encodes CAWSVQGAGGYTF. Together with reference TRBV30 and TRBJ1-2, the CDR3 gives the full variable domain: SQTIHQWPATLVQPVGSPLSLECTVEGTSNPNLYWYRQAAGRGLQLLFYSVGIGQISSEVPQNLSASRPQDRQFILSSKKLLLSDSGFYLCAWSVQGAGGYTFGSGTRLTVV.

The chain has TRBV3-1 (or the pseudogene TRBV3-2) and TRBJ2-7; D perhaps matches TRBD2 (6 bases). Germline CDR1 is LGHDT and CDR2 is YNNKEL (reference sequence). The ends were cut back, 4 bases at V and 3 bases at J, with 7 bases in the middle. This CDR3 spans 12 amino acids. The chain's CDR3 is CASSRLGYEQYF. In DNA form, the CDR3 reads TGTGCCAGCAGCCGACTAGGCTACGAGCAGTACTTC.

Only one count was recorded for this clone. This chain uses TRBV18 with TRBJ2-5; the D is unclear. Germline V CDR1 and CDR2: KGHSH, LQKENI. Between the trimmed V and J ends, which lost 6 bases and 5 bases, there was a span of 22 bases. There are 16 residues in the CDR3. CDR3 DNA: TGTGCCAGCTCCCCCTCCCGACATCCCCCTGGGGAGACCCAGTACTTC. Translating gives CASSPSRHPPGETQYF.

The chain's CDR3 is CASSAGLAGERGDTQYF. DNA of the CDR3: TGTGCCAGCTCAGCAGGACTAGCGGGAGAACGGGGAGATACGCAGTATTTT. The chain is built from TRBV18 and TRBJ2-3, with 13 bases matching TRBD2. Germline CDR1 KGHSH, CDR2 LQKENI. Trimming at V came to 5 bases and at J to 5 bases, leaving 10 bases not matched to a gene. This CDR3 spans 17 amino acids. Together with reference TRBV18 and TRBJ2-3, the CDR3 gives the full variable domain: NAGVMQNPRHLVRRRGQEARLRCSPMKGHSHVYWYRQLPEEGLKFMVYLQKENIIDESGMPKERFSAEFPKEGPSILRIQQVVRGDSAAYFCASSAGLAGERGDTQYFGPGTRLTVL.

The CDR3 loop is CASSRKGGLPACTF. CDR3 in DNA: TGTGCCAGCAGCCGTAAGGGAGGCCTCCCCGCTTGTACCTTC. The chain has TRBV3-1 (or the pseudogene TRBV3-2) and TRBJ1-2; no definite D call. V was cut by 4 bases and J by 14 bases, with 23 bases left in between. The germline gives CDR1 LGHDT, CDR2 YNNKEL (reference sequence). The CDR3 runs 14 residues.